Described below is a single TCR beta chain sequence and its context. The same CDR3 can be traced to other DNA sequences in this sample. Authors' analysis steps: For nucleated cells, counts were estimated from reference gene primer amplification. Profiling relied on immunoSEQ multiplex PCR, and the TCRdb table lists in-frame clones only, not all of them. V, J and clone size are taken as reported in that table, and D and trimming were inferred from the DNA itself. The repertoire includes 120,000 or so clones, about three quarters of them detected once, and about 6.8% sits in the top ten. This CDR3 is built from 15 residues. Germline V CDR1 and CDR2: MNHEY, SVGAGI. Trimming took 4 bases from V and 3 from J; bases not matched to a gene: 5. This record belongs to a study of blood T cell repertoires in COVID-19. For the study at large: The study drew acute and convalescent COVID-19 samples from the United States, Italy and Spain.

The receptor was isolated from a man aged 65-85 years with acute or convalescent COVID-19. The genes are TRBV6-5 and TRBJ2-7; TRBD1 matches 11 bases. The sequenced sample was peripheral blood. CDR3 nucleotide sequence: TGTGCCAGCAGTTTCACCGGGACAGGGGGCTACGAGCAGTACTTC. Translated: CASSFTGTGGYEQYF.